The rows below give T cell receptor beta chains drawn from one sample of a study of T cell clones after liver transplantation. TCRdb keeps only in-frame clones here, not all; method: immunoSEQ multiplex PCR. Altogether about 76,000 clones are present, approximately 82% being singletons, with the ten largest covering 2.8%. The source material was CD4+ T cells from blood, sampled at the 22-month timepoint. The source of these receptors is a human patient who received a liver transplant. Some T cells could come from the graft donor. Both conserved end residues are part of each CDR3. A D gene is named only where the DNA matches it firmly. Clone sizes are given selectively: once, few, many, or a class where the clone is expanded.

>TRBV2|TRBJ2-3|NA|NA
TGTGCCAGCAATTATTACCGGGTCAGAGAGACTACGGGCACAGATACGCAGTATTTT
CASNYYRVRETTGTDTQYF
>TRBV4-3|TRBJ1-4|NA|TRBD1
TGCGCCAGCAGCCAAGGGACAGGTTTTGAAAAACTGTTTTTT
CASSQGTGFEKLFF
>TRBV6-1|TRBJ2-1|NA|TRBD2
TGTGCCAGCAGTGAAGGGACTAGCGGGAGCAATGAGCAGTTCTTC
CASSEGTSGSNEQFF
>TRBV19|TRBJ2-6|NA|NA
TGTGCCAGTTGCTGGAGCTCTGGGGCCAACGTCCTGACTTTC
CASCWSSGANVLTF
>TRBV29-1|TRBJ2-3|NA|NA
TGCAGCGTTGAGAGAGCGGATACGCAGTATTTT
CSVERADTQYF
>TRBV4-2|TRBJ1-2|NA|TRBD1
TGTGCCAGCAGCATACCCCCGGGACAGGGGGCTGGCTACACCTTC
CASSIPPGQGAGYTF
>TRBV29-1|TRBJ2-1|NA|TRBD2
TGCAGCGTTCTGAGGCGGGGGGGCAGTGAGCAGTTCTTC
CSVLRRGGSEQFF
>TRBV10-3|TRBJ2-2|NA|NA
TGTGCCATCAACTGGGATGGTACCGGGGAGCTGTTTTTT
CAINWDGTGELFF
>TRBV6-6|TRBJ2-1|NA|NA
TGTGCCAGCAGGGATGGGGGACAAAACTACAATGAGCAGTTCTTC
CASRDGGQNYNEQFF
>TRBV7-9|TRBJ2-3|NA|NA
TGTGCCAGCAGCTTAGAGGGAGTTGGCACAGATACGCAGTATTTT
CASSLEGVGTDTQYF
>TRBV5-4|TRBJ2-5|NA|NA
TGTGCCAGCAGCTTTGGGGGGCAGGAGACCCAGTACTTC
CASSFGGQETQYF
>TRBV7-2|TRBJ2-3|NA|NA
TGTGCCAGCAGCTTTGGTATAGGAACCGATACGCAGTATTTT
CASSFGIGTDTQYF
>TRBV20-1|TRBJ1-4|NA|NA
TGCAGTGCGTCGACTAATGAAAAACTGTTTTTT
CSASTNEKLFF
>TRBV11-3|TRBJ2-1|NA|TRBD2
TGTGCCAGCAGCTTGTCCCTAGCGGGGGGACACTACAATGAGCAGTTCTTC
CASSLSLAGGHYNEQFF
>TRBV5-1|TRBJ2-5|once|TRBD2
TGCGCCAGCAGCGGCAGCGGGGGGGCGACGGAGACCCAGTACTTC
CASSGSGGATETQYF
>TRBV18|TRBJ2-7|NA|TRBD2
TGTGCCAGCTCACCATCTCCCGCGGGAGGGTACGAGCAGTACTTC
CASSPSPAGGYEQYF
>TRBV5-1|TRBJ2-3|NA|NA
TGCGCCAGCAGCCAGCCGAGGGACACCCGCAACAGCGCTACGCAGTATTTT
CASSQPRDTRNSATQYF
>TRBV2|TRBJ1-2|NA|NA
TGTGCATCCGGAGGGGGGCCTAGGGATGGCTACACCTTC
CASGGGPRDGYTF
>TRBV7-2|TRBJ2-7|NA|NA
TGTGCCAGCAGCCCGACGTTCTACGAGCAGTACTTC
CASSPTFYEQYF
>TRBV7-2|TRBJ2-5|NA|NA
TGTGCCAGCAGCTTAGTCAGGTCCCCAGGGCCAGGAGAGACCCAGTACTTC
CASSLVRSPGPGETQYF
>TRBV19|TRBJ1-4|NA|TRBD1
TGTGCCAGTAGTTCCCTGAGGACAGGGGAGGGAGAAAAACTGTTTTTT
CASSSLRTGEGEKLFF
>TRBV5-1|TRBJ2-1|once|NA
TGCGCCAGCAGCCCCCGGGCAGGGGGGCAAGGGGAGCAGTTCTTC
CASSPRAGGQGEQFF
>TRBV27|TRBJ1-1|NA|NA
TGTGCCAGCAGTTCAGGGTTGAACACTGAAGCTTTCTTT
CASSSGLNTEAFF
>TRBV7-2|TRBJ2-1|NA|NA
TGTGCCAGCAGCCCTATGACTAGCTCCTACAATGAGCAGTTCTTC
CASSPMTSSYNEQFF
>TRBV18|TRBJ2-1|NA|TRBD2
TGTGCCAGCTCACCGGGACGGATAGCGGGAAGGAATGAGCAGTTCTTC
CASSPGRIAGRNEQFF
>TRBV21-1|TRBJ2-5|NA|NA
TGTGCCAGGCAAAACAGGGGTGAAGAGACCCAGTACTTC
CARQNRGEETQYF
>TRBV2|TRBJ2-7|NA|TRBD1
TGTGCCAGCAAGGCCGGGACAGCCGCCTACGAGCAGTACTTC
CASKAGTAAYEQYF
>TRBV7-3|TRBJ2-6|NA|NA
TGTGCCAGCAGCTTAGCCACGGCGGGGGCCAACGTCCTGACTTTC
CASSLATAGANVLTF
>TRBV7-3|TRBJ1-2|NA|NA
TGTGCCAGCAGCTTATACAGAGGCGATGGCTACACCTTC
CASSLYRGDGYTF
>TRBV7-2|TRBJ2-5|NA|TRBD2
TGTGCCAGCAGCGAACCGACTAGCCCCGAAGAGACCCAGTACTTC
CASSEPTSPEETQYF
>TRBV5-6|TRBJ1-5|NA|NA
TGTGCCAGCAGCCTGAATCAGGCGTTGGGGCAGCCCCAGCATTTT
CASSLNQALGQPQHF
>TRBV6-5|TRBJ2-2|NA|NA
TGTGCCAGCAGAACGGGACAAGGGGGATGGGGGGAGCTGTTTTTT
CASRTGQGGWGELFF
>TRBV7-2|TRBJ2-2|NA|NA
TGTGCCAGCAGCCCAGAGCCCACCGGGGAGCTGTTTTTT
CASSPEPTGELFF
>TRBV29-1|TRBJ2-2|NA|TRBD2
TGCAGCGTTGGAAGAGGCGGGAGGGCCTCGGCCGGGGAGCTGTTTTTT
CSVGRGGRASAGELFF
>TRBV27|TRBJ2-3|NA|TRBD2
TGTGCCAGCAGTTTATCGGGGGGGAGGGACCCCCCAGATACGCAGTATTTT
CASSLSGGRDPPDTQYF
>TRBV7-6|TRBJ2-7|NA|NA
TGTGCCAGCAGCTTAGACACCTACTCCTACGAGCAGTACTTC
CASSLDTYSYEQYF
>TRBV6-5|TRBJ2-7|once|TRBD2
TGTGCCAGCAGTTACCGGCTAGCGGGACTGGACGAGCAGTACTTC
CASSYRLAGLDEQYF